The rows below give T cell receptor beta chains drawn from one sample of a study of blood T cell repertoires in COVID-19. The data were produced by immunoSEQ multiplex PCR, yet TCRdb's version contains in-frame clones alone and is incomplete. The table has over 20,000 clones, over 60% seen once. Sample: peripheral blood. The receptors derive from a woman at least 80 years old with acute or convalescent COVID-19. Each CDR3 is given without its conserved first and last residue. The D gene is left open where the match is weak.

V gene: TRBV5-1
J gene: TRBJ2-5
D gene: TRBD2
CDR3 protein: ASSLSGAGETQY

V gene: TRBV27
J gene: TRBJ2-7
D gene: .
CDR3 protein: ASSLRPARVAYEQY

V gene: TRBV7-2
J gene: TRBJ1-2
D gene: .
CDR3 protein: ATRPGGRGYT

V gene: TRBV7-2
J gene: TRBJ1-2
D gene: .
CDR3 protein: ASSPLEAFGYT

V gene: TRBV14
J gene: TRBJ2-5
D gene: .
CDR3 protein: ASSQLTGSETQY

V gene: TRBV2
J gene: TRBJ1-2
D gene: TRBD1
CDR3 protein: ASSIQGATGYT

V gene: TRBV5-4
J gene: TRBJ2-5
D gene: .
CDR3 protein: ASSEGLAQETQY

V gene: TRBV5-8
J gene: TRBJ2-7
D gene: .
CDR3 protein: ASSLVGQYEQY

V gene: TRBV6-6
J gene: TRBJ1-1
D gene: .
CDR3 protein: ASSYSQTEAF

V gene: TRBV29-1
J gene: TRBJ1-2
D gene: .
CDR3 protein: SVGQEKSGYGYT

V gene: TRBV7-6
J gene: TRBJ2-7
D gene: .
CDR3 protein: ASSLGAGSHEQY

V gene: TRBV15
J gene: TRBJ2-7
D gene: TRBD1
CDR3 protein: ATSRERDRGYEQY

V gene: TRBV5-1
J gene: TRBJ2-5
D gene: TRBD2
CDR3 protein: ASRVSSGQETQY

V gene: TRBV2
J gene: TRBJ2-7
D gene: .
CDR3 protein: ASKQEGEQY

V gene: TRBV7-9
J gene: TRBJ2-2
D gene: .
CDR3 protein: ASSLFSGDTGELF

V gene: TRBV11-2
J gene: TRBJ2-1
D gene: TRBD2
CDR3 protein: ASSSPGSGKYNEQF

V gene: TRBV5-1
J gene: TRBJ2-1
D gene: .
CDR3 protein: ASSLGLYSYNEQF

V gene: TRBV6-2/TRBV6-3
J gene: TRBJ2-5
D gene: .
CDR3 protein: ASSPRDETQY

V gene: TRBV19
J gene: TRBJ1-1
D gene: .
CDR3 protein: ASNKYTEAF

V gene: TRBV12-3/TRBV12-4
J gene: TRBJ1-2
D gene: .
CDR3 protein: ASSFFYGYT

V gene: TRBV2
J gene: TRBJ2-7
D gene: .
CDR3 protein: ASSEAHAESSY

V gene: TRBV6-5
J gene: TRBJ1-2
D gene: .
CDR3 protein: ASTRSPESYGYT

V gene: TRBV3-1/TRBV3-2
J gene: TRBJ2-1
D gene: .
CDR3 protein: ASTRRGSLNEQF

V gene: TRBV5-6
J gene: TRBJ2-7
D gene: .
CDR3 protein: ASSFSQGSSYEQY